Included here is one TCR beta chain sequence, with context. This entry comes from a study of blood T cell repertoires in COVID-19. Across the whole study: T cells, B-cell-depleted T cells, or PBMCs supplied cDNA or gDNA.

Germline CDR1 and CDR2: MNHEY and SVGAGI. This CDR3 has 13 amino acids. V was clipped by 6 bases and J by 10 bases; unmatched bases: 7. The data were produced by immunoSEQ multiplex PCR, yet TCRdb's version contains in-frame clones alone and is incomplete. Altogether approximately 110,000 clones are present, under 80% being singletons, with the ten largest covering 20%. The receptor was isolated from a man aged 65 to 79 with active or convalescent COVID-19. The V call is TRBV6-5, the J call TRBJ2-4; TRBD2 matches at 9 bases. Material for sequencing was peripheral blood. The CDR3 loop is CASRDLLAGIQYF. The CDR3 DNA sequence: TGTGCCAGCAGAGACTTACTAGCGGGTATTCAGTACTTC.